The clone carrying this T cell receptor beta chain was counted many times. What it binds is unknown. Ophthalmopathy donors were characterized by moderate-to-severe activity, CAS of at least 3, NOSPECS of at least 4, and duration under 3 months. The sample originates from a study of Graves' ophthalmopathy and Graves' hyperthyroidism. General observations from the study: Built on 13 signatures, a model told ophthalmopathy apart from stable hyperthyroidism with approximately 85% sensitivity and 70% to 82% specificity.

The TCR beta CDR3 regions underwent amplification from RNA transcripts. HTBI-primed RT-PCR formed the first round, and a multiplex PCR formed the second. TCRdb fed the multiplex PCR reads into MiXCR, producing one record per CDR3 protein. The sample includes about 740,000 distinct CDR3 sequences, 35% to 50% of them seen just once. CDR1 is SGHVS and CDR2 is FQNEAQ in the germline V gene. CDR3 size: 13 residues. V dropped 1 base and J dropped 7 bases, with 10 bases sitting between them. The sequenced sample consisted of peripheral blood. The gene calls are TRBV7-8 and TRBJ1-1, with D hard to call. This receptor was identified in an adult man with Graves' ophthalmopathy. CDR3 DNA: TGTGCCAGCAGCTTAGAACAGTTCCTTGAAGCTTTCTTT. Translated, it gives CASSLEQFLEAFF. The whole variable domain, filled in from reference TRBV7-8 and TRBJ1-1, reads GAGVSQSPRYKVAKRGQDVALRCDPISGHVSLFWYQQALGQGPEFLTYFQNEAQLDKSGLPSDRFFAERPEGSVSTLKIQRTQQEDSAVYLCASSLEQFLEAFFGQGTRLTVV.